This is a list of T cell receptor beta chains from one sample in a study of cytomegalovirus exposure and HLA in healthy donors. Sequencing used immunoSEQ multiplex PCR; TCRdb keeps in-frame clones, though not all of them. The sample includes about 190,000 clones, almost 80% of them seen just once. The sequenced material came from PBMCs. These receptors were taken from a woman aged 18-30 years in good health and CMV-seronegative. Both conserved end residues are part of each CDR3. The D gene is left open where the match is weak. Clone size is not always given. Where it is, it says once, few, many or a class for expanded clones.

DNA: TGCGCCAGCAGTAGGGACAGGGGGCGCGGCACTGAAGCTTTCTTT; CDR3: CASSRDRGRGTEAFF; J: TRBJ1-1; D: TRBD1; size: .; V: TRBV10-1
DNA: TGTGCCAGCAGCTTAGGTCCCGACACTGAAGCTTTCTTT; CDR3: CASSLGPDTEAFF; J: TRBJ1-1; D: .; size: .; V: TRBV11-2
DNA: TGTGCCAGCAGTTACACCAGCAATCAGCCCCAGCATTTT; CDR3: CASSYTSNQPQHF; J: TRBJ1-5; D: .; size: .; V: TRBV6-4
DNA: TGTGCCAGTAGTCCTCCGGGACTAGCGGGGGTGGGTGAGACCCAGTACTTC; CDR3: CASSPPGLAGVGETQYF; J: TRBJ2-5; D: TRBD2; size: .; V: TRBV19
DNA: TGTGCTAGCAGCCCCAGAGGCGCAAGCGAGCAGTTCTTC; CDR3: CASSPRGASEQFF; J: TRBJ2-1; D: .; size: .; V: TRBV7-7
DNA: TGTGCCACCGCCCCACCTAAATATACGCAGTATTTT; CDR3: CATAPPKYTQYF; J: TRBJ2-3; D: .; size: .; V: TRBV28
DNA: TGTGCCACCACGACTAGCGGGTCCTACGAGCAGTACTTC; CDR3: CATTTSGSYEQYF; J: TRBJ2-7; D: TRBD2; size: .; V: TRBV28
DNA: TGTGCCAGTAGTATTCTAGGGAGCAGGGGAACCTACAATGAGCAGTTCTTC; CDR3: CASSILGSRGTYNEQFF; J: TRBJ2-1; D: .; size: .; V: TRBV19
DNA: TGTGCCAGCAGCTCGCCCCGCCAGGGCTCCTACAATGAGCAGTTCTTC; CDR3: CASSSPRQGSYNEQFF; J: TRBJ2-1; D: .; size: .; V: TRBV5-4
DNA: TGTGCCAGCAGCTCCGAATGGTGGGACAGGGGTTTAGAGACCCAGTACTTC; CDR3: CASSSEWWDRGLETQYF; J: TRBJ2-5; D: TRBD1; size: .; V: TRBV7-2
DNA: TGTGCCAGCAGTCTGGACACCAATCAGCCCCAGCATTTT; CDR3: CASSLDTNQPQHF; J: TRBJ1-5; D: .; size: once; V: TRBV6-5
DNA: TGCAGCGCTTCCGGGACAGGGGACGAAAAACTGTTTTTT; CDR3: CSASGTGDEKLFF; J: TRBJ1-4; D: TRBD1; size: .; V: TRBV29-1
DNA: TGTGCCAGCAGCCAAGTAAAGGGGAAAATCTACGAGCAGTACTTC; CDR3: CASSQVKGKIYEQYF; J: TRBJ2-7; D: .; size: .; V: TRBV14
DNA: TGTGCCAGCAGCGCCCCGGGACAGGGCTACGAGCAGTACTTC; CDR3: CASSAPGQGYEQYF; J: TRBJ2-7; D: TRBD1; size: .; V: TRBV9
DNA: TGTGCCAGCAGCACACAGGGGGACCAGCCCCAGCATTTT; CDR3: CASSTQGDQPQHF; J: TRBJ1-5; D: TRBD1; size: .; V: TRBV11-2
DNA: TGTGCCACCAGCAGAGATAGAGGGTACGAGCAGTACTTC; CDR3: CATSRDRGYEQYF; J: TRBJ2-7; D: .; size: .; V: TRBV15
DNA: TGTGCCAGCAGTTTAAGAAGGGGGTGGACTGAAGCTTTCTTT; CDR3: CASSLRRGWTEAFF; J: TRBJ1-1; D: .; size: .; V: TRBV28
DNA: TGTGCTTGGGGCGCTAGCGGGAGGGTTGAGCAGTACTTC; CDR3: CAWGASGRVEQYF; J: TRBJ2-7; D: TRBD2; size: .; V: TRBV2
DNA: TGCGCCAGCAGTCAGCCATATCGCGGCCCAACTAATGAAAAACTGTTTTTT; CDR3: CASSQPYRGPTNEKLFF; J: TRBJ1-4; D: .; size: once; V: TRBV23-1
DNA: TGCGCCAGCAGGTATATTGAAACTAGCTTCGAGCAGTACTTC; CDR3: CASRYIETSFEQYF; J: TRBJ2-7; D: .; size: few; V: TRBV5-1
DNA: TGTGCCAGTAGTCCCCGGACTAGCGGGAGATTCAATGAGCAGTTCTTC; CDR3: CASSPRTSGRFNEQFF; J: TRBJ2-1; D: TRBD2; size: .; V: TRBV19
DNA: TGTGCCAGCACCCGAGCGGGGGGGCCGACGGAGCTGTTTTTT; CDR3: CASTRAGGPTELFF; J: TRBJ2-2; D: TRBD2; size: .; V: TRBV7-2